The T cell receptor beta chain described here comes from a study of OX40 agonist ivuxolimab in advanced cancers. At the level of the study: Patients were treated with ivuxolimab, an agonistic anti-OX40 (CD134) antibody. Past anti-PD-1, anti-PD-L1 or anti-CTLA-4 therapy was accepted, and 40% had received some.

Clones were read by immunoSEQ multiplex PCR, and TCRdb kept only the in-frame ones, dropping some. The data contain fewer than 25,000 clones, just under 75% of them seen just once; the ten biggest clones take up more than 25%. Blood got drawn at baseline, again on cycle 4 day 1, and then on cycle 7 day 1. Sequences were derived from CD4+ or CD8+ T cells sorted from blood, sampled in a trial of the OX40 agonist ivuxolimab. The receptor's source is an adult with an advanced solid tumor such as melanoma, head and neck, liver or kidney cancer.

CDR3 sequence reads: CASSFDRGNYGYTF. DNA of the CDR3: TGTGCCAGCAGTTTTGACAGGGGGAACTATGGCTACACCTTC. The V and J genes are TRBV28 and TRBJ1-2, with 9 bases lining up with TRBD1. The trim removed 3 bases at V and 2 bases at J, leaving 1 base unmatched. Per the germline V gene, CDR1 is MDHEN and CDR2 is SYDVKM. The CDR3 length is 14 residues.